This T cell receptor beta chain appears in the sequencing data of a study of cytomegalovirus exposure and HLA in healthy donors. To note about this clone: Its antigen is undetermined.

General study results and limits: Listed as cytomegalovirus-associated were 150 to 200 TCR beta chains. Later analysis associated a missense DCLRE1C variant with TCR beta V- and J-gene trimming. A later analysis reportedly found that, within productive TCRs, an Asian-associated ancestry cluster had fewer N-insertions than the mean observed across the roughly 700 donors. In a later analysis, HLA-associated beta chains showed higher expansion and lower generation probabilities than comparable chains.

The PCR was carried out with 60 Vbeta primers and 13 Jbeta primers. Repertoires were generated with immunoSEQ multiplex PCR, while TCRdb's copy carries only in-frame clones and drops some. The table lists around 150,000 clones, about 80% of them singletons. The CDR3 length is 13 residues. Germline V gives CDR1 SEHNR, CDR2 FQNEAQ (reference sequence). V was clipped by 4 bases and J by 7 bases, with 13 bases between them. The sequenced material came from PBMCs. The J gene is TRBJ1-2, the V gene TRBV7-9; D possibly corresponds to TRBD1 (5 bases). This clonotype was sampled from a man under 40 in good health and CMV-seronegative. The CDR3 DNA is TGTGCCAGCAGCTCAAGTAGGCAGGGTGGCTACACCTTC. Protein product: CASSSSRQGGYTF.